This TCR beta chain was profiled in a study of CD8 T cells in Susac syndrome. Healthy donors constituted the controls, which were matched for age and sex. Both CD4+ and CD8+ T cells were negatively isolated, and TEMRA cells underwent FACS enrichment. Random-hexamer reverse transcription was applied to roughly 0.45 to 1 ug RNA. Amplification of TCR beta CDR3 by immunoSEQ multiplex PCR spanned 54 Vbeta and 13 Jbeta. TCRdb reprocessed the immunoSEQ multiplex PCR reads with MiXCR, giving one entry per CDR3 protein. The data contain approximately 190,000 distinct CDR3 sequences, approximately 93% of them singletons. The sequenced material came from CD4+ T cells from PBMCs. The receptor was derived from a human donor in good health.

The CDR3 DNA reads as TGTGCCAGCACCTCCCTCATACCGGGGTATGGGGCCAACGTCCTGACTTTC. Its translation: CASTSLIPGYGANVLTF. V and J are TRBV5-4 and TRBJ2-6; D may be TRBD2 (5 bases). V was pared by 6 bases and J by 3 bases, with 19 bases between. In germline, CDR1 is SGHNT, CDR2 YYREEE (reference sequence). CDR3 length: 17 amino acids.